This TCR beta chain is from a study of response to subunit inactivated influenza vaccine. About this clonotype: Its antigen is not known.

MiXCR was run by TCRdb on the RT-PCR reads, yielding one entry per CDR3 protein. The sample contains roughly 710,000 distinct CDR3 sequences, around 13% of which appear only once. Findings and caveats of the study: Every seasonal influenza vaccination brings in few new T cells, the authors suggested.

The sequence derives from a man aged 50-60 years who received an inactivated influenza vaccine. The specimen comprised PBMCs from blood, sampled approximately 15 days before vaccination.

CDR3 coding DNA: TGTGCCAGCAGCCAAGTCCGGGACGGCCTTTCCGAGCAGTACTTC. Translating gives CASSQVRDGLSEQYF. This chain joins TRBV3-1 and TRBJ2-7; TRBD1 or TRBD2 may be the D gene (5 bases each). The CDR3 sequence is 15 residues long. Germline-derived CDR1 and CDR2 are LGHDT and YNNKEL (reference sequence). V lost 1 base, J lost 6 bases, and 16 bases lay in between.